What follows are 14 T cell receptor beta chains derived from one specimen sequenced in a study of shared clonotypes between healthy human individuals. Libraries were prepared by immunoSEQ multiplex PCR; TCRdb keeps only in-frame clonotypes and omits some of them. The sample has 2 million to 3 million clones, 80% to 95% seen once. The sequencing sample was made of naive CD4+ T cells from PBMCs. Subset specified: CD45RA+ positively selected. The source is a man between 18 and 35 years old in good health. Some clones in this sample may be carry-over from other donors' samples.

The gene calls are TRBV19 and TRBJ1-3, with D unresolved. Trimming left V 4 bases short and J 4 bases short, with 2 bases between. Germline CDR1 LNHDA, CDR2 SQIVND (reference sequence). The CDR3 covers 11 residues. As DNA, the CDR3 is TGTGCCAGTAGTACCGGAAACACCATATATTTT. Its translation is CASSTGNTIYF.

The V call is TRBV11-2, the J call TRBJ1-3; tentatively, D is TRBD1 (5 bases). Trimming took 5 bases from V and 0 from J, leaving 8 bases between them. This CDR3 has 14 amino acids. Germline-derived CDR1 and CDR2 are SGHAT and FQNNGV. This CDR3 is CASSQGASGNTIYF. CDR3 DNA sequence: TGTGCCAGCAGCCAGGGAGCCTCTGGAAACACCATATATTTT.

The chain employs TRBV10-1 and TRBJ2-5; no firm D call. Trimming removed 4 bases from V and 2 bases from J, with 8 bases in between. This CDR3 has 13 residues. Germline CDR1 and CDR2: WNHNN and SYGVQD (reference sequence). This CDR3 reads CASSAPGQETQYF. CDR3 DNA: TGCGCCAGCAGTGCCCCAGGTCAAGAGACCCAGTACTTC.

V gene TRBV5-4 combines with J gene TRBJ2-7, with D perhaps given as TRBD1 or TRBD2 (5 bases each). CDR3 length equals 15 residues. Germline V gives CDR1 SGHNT, CDR2 YYREEE (reference sequence). V was pared by 0 bases and J by 0 bases, with 10 bases between. CDR3 in amino acids: CASSLAGASSYEQYF. In DNA form, the CDR3 reads TGTGCCAGCAGCTTGGCCGGGGCGAGCTCCTACGAGCAGTACTTC.

The chain joins TRBV4-3 to TRBJ1-5; the D is unclear. Trimming pared 3 bases from V and 2 bases from J, leaving 11 bases between. CDR1 and CDR2 from the germline V gene are LGHNA and YSLEER. The CDR3 covers 15 residues. In DNA, the CDR3 is TGCGCCAGCAGCCATTTATACTTGGGCAATCAGCCCCAGCATTTT. This translates into CASSHLYLGNQPQHF.

Details on this clone: The sample carries other DNA sequences with the same CDR3. The V and J genes are TRBV7-3 and TRBJ2-1, with 11 bases aligning to TRBD2. With V trimmed by 3 bases and J by 4 bases, 2 bases remained unmatched. CDR3 length: 15 residues. Per the germline V gene, CDR1 is SGHTA and CDR2 is FQGTGA. CDR3 in DNA: TGTGCCAGCAGCTTTCGACTAGCGGGGTACAATGAGCAGTTCTTC. It codes for CASSFRLAGYNEQFF.

This clone was recorded only once. The chain uses TRBV28 and TRBJ2-3; TRBD2 might be the D (6 bases). Germline CDR1 is MDHEN and CDR2 is SYDVKM. The CDR3 is 13 amino acids. The CDR3 DNA reads TGTGCTGGGGGGAGTCAGAGCACAGATACGCAGTATTTT. Encoded protein: CAGGSQSTDTQYF. Drawing the rest from reference TRBV28 and TRBJ2-3, the complete variable domain is DVKVTQSSRYLVKRTGEKVFLECVQDMDHENMFWYRQDPGLGLRLIYFSYDVKMKEKGDIPEGYSVSREKKERFSLILESASTNQTSMYLCAGGSQSTDTQYFGPGTRLTVL.

The J gene is TRBJ2-5, the V gene TRBV14, with 7 bases matching TRBD1. V shed 4 bases, J shed 2 bases, and the junction held 10 bases outside the gene matches. Germline-derived CDR1 and CDR2 are SGHDN and FVKESK. This CDR3 is 16 amino acids long. The CDR3 here is CASSRITGEPQETQYF. The CDR3 region has the DNA TGTGCCAGCAGCCGGATAACAGGGGAACCACAAGAGACCCAGTACTTC.

This clone was recorded once. The chain recombines TRBV9 with TRBJ2-3; 7 nucleotides align to TRBD2. V lost 2 bases, J lost 8 bases, and 8 bases stayed unmatched. Germline values: CDR1 SGDLS, CDR2 YYNGEE. This CDR3 has 14 residues. The CDR3 DNA sequence: TGTGCCAGCAGCGTCACCGGAAGCGGGATTACGCAGTATTTT. It is translated as CASSVTGSGITQYF.

The rearrangement links TRBV11-3 to TRBJ1-3, with TRBD1 as a possible D gene (5 bases). The V end lost 5 bases, the J end lost 2 bases, and 16 bases lay between the germline ends. Germline CDR1 reads SGHNT; CDR2 reads YENEEA. The CDR3 extends over 16 amino acids. The CDR3 nucleotides are TGTGCCAGCAGCCCGCAGGGTAGTTTTACTGGAAACACCATATATTTT. Encoded protein: CASSPQGSFTGNTIYF.

The chain links TRBV4-2 to TRBJ2-5; D is unclear. This CDR3 has 14 residues. Trimming took 1 base from V and 0 from J, leaving 6 bases between them. The germline V gene encodes CDR1 LGHNA and CDR2 YNFKEQ. The chain's CDR3 is CASSQGRNQETQYF. The CDR3 nucleotides are TGTGCCAGCAGCCAAGGTCGGAACCAAGAGACCCAGTACTTC.

The J gene is TRBJ2-7, the V gene TRBV4-3; unclear D gene. The CDR3 runs to 14 residues. Germline V gives CDR1 LGHNA, CDR2 YSLEER. V gave up 10 bases and J gave up 1 base, with 17 bases separating them. The CDR3 bases are TGCGCCACCAATATAAAGGGCCCATCCTACGAGCAGTACTTC. Translating it yields CATNIKGPSYEQYF.

The V and J genes are TRBV11-1 and TRBJ2-2; 11 bases map to TRBD2. CDR3 length equals 15 residues. V shed 3 bases and J 6 bases; nucleotides not matched to a gene: 3. Germline CDR1 and CDR2: SGHAT and FQDESV (reference sequence). CDR3 loop: CASSFTSGSPGELFF. DNA for the CDR3: TGTGCCAGCAGCTTTACTAGCGGGAGTCCCGGGGAGCTGTTTTTT.

The chain couples TRBV5-1 to TRBJ2-3; unclear D gene. The CDR3 extends over 13 amino acids. Germline V lookup: CDR1 SGHRS, CDR2 YFSETQ. With 4 bases removed from V and 2 bases from J, the gap between germline ends came to 8 bases. CDR3 amino acids: CASSPHTTDTQYF. The CDR3, as DNA: TGCGCCAGCAGCCCCCACACCACAGATACGCAGTATTTT.